The present T cell receptor (beta chain) was sequenced within a study of blood T cells in healthy people across ages (dated by TCRdb to between 2015 and 2017). Background for the entire study: Template switching captured roughly one uniquely barcoded TCR beta cDNA molecule per two T cells in model experiments. The study measured age-related changes in TCR beta repertoire diversity using deep sequencing normalized with unique cDNA molecular identifiers. The donors were split into four age groups: young (average 16 years), middle-aged (39), aged (approximately 60) and long-lived (under 85). To avoid experimental bias, donors of different ages were spread randomly across the sequencing lanes. Two additional independent replicas of 1 million unique cDNA reads from the same blood draw were analyzed for two donors (one aged 18 to 29 and one aged 80 or older). Overall results and qualifications from the work: There was a strong correlation between observed TCR beta diversity and the percentage of naive T cells measured by flow cytometry. Estimates of total diversity based on one million sequenced T cells were regarded as lower bounds and as underestimates. Bulk unsorted PBMC profiling prevented conclusive comparison of naive and antigen-experienced compartments. As age increased, observed TCR beta diversity per million T cells dropped in a roughly linear way, and a significant reduction was already evident by age roughly 36. Compared with the aged group, the long-lived group had more naive CD4+ T cells, fewer expanded clones and increased TCR diversity, suggesting age selection. Donor CMV infection status was unknown, potentially confounding age-related changes in expanded clonotypes.

Library prep was done by 5' RACE. The sample was run on an Illumina HiSeq 2500. A second PCR of roughly 7 to 12 cycles was run with a J-beta primer mix and a sample-barcoded 5' primer. A unique molecular identifier was introduced onto each TCR beta cDNA molecule by a template-switch 5' adaptor carrying 12 random nucleotides. Each sample yielded at least 2.5 million CDR3-containing paired-end reads. First-strand cDNA synthesis was performed from all RNA using the Mint cDNA synthesis kit, with priming by a TRBC-specific oligonucleotide. After uracil-DNA glycosylase treatment, a first 18-cycle PCR used universal primers M1SS and BC2_uni_R on all cDNA. The original pipeline was this. Normalization of each sample was performed by random selection of 1 million high-quality reads, each carrying a distinct molecular identifier. Reads sharing molecular identifiers were discarded rather than binned into consensus sequences. MiTCR, set to a Q25 quality threshold and the strictest error-elimination algorithm, was used for CDR3 identification, clonotype clustering and error correction. A nonparametric unseen species model with Euler transformation was used to estimate a lower bound on total TCR beta diversity. TCRdb ran its own pipeline on the public reads, namely fastp trimming at Q25 and MiXCR clone calling, and kept in-frame beta chains. Records with the same CDR3 protein are collapsed into one entry carrying the most frequent genes and DNA. In this record, the V and J calls reflect TCRdb's handling and not the investigators' own analysis. Present in this sample are about 1.1 million distinct CDR3 sequences, roughly two fifths of which were seen just once. In total, the top ten clones hold about an eighth of the sample.

Systemically healthy Caucasian individuals from Russia, 35 to 40 in total and aged about 6 to 90 years, were included as donors. Each donor gave 8 to 10 milliliters of peripheral blood, drawn into EDTA-treated Vacutainer tubes. PBMCs were isolated by Ficoll-Paque density-gradient centrifugation, with at least 7 million obtained per sample. Trizol reagent was used to extract total RNA from the PBMCs, yielding at least 6 micrograms per sample. For every donor, flow cytometry on a PBMC aliquot measured the percentage of naive CD45RAhigh/CD27high T cells. Worth noting for this clonotype: Its antigen specificity is not known. The record has no base qualities; no much larger clone is one base away.

Taken from cysteine to phenylalanine, the CDR3 has 16 residues. Here the CDR3 DNA is all that survives: 48 bases in frame from base 1. At the junction V is shortened by 4 bases and J by 0 bases, with 13 bases in between. CDR1 and CDR2, looked up from the germline V gene, are LGHNA and YSLEER. The sequenced material came from blood. The chain was built from TRBV4-3 and TRBJ1-5; TRBD1 could be the D gene, as 5 bases match. The sequence was collected from a man younger than 35 in good health. Here is the DNA: TGCGCCAGCAGCCGCGGGACTGCCTATAGCAATCAGCCCCAGCATTTT. The translation is CASSRGTAYSNQPQHF.